In this sample, the clone carrying this TCR beta chain turned up a few times. Its antigen is not known. Germline assignment: CDR1 SGHTA and CDR2 FQGNSA. The V gene lost 0 bases and the J gene lost 1 base, with 5 bases spanning the gap. The CDR3 is 14 residues long. The sample is drawn from a study of human T cells and chemical hapten exposure. Study results and caveats: TCRs whose frequency exceeded 1 in 1000 remained the same following DPC sensitization.

Under the authors' procedure: TCR counts had a median of approximately 87,000 per sample and spanned roughly 20,000 to 750,000. TCRdb re-called the RACE reads with MiXCR, one entry per CDR3 protein. TCRdb, not the authors, supplied the V and J calls. Among around 200,000 distinct CDR3 sequences listed, around 25% were seen once. Sample time point: patch test 3, about 24 weeks after DPC sensitization. The treatment denotes: therapeutic diphenylcyclopropenone sensitization with weekly scalp DPC. This chain uses TRBV7-2 with TRBJ2-3; D uncertain. The sample here was whole blood, taken in connection with sensitization to the hapten diphenylcyclopropenone (DPC). The origin of this receptor is a woman aged 40 to 50 with alopecia areata. Some clones in this sample may be carry-over from other donors' samples. CDR3 residues: CASSLALRTDTQYF. Here the CDR3 DNA reads TGTGCCAGCAGCTTAGCTTTGCGCACAGATACGCAGTATTTT. Together with reference TRBV7-2 and TRBJ2-3, the CDR3 gives the full variable domain: GAGVSQSPSNKVTEKGKDVELRCDPISGHTALYWYRQSLGQGLEFLIYFQGNSAPDKSGLPSDRFSAERTGGSVSTLTIQRTQQEDSAVYLCASSLALRTDTQYFGPGTRLTVL.